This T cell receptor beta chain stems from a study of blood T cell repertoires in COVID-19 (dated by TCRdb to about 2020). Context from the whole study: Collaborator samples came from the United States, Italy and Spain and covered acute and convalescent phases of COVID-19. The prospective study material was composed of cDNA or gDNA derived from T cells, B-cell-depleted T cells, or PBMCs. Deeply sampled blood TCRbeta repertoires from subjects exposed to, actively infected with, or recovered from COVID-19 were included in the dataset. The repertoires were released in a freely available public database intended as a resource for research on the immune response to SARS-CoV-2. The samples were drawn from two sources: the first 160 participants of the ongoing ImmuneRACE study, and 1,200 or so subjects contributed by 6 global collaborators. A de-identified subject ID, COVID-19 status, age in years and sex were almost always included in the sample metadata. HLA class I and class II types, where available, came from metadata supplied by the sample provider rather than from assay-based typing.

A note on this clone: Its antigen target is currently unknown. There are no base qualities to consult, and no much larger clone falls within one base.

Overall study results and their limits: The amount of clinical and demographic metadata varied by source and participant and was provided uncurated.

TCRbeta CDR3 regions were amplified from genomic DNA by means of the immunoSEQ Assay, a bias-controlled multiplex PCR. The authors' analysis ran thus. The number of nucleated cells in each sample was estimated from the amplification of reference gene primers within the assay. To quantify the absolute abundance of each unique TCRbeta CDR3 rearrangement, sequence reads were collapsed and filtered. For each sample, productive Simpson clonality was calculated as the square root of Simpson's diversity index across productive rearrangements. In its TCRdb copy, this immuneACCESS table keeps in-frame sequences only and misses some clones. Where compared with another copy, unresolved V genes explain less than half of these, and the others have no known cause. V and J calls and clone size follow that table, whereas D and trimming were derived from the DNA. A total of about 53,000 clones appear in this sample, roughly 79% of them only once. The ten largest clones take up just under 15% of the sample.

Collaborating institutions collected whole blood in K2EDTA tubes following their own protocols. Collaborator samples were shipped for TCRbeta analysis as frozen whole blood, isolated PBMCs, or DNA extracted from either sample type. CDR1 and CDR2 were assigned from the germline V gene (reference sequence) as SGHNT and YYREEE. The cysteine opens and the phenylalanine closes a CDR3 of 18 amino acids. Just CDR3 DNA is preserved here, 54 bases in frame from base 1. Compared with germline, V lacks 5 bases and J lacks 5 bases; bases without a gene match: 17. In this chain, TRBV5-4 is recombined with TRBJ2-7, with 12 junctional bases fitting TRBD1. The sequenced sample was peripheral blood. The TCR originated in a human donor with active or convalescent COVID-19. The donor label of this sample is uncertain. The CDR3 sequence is CASSLRSGTGGRLDEQYF. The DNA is TGTGCCAGCAGTTTGAGGTCCGGGACAGGGGGCCGGCTAGACGAGCAGTACTTC.